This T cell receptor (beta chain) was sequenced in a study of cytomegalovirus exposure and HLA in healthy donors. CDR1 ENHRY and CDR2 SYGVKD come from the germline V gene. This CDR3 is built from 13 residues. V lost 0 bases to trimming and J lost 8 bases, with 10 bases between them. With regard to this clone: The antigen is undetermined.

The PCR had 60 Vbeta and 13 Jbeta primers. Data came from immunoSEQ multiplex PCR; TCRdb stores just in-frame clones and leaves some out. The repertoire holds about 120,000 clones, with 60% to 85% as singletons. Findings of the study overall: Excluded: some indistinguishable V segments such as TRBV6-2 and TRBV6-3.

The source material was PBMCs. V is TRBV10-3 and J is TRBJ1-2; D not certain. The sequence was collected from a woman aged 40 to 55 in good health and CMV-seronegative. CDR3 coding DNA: TGTGCCATCAGTGAGTCGCGCCCCTCGGGCTACACCTTC. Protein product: CAISESRPSGYTF.